By frequency in the sample, the clone carrying this T cell receptor (beta chain) is medium-sized. One entry per CDR3 protein, called by TCRdb with MiXCR from the PCR reads. This table has under 13,000 distinct CDR3 sequences, 27% appearing once. Trimming took 2 bases from V and 6 from J; bases not matched to a gene: 1. The CDR3 is made up of 13 amino acids. The germline V gene encodes CDR1 MRHNA and CDR2 SNTAGT. The data stem from a study of immune characterization of retroperitoneal liposarcoma. The chain couples TRBV6-4 to TRBJ2-1; 7 nucleotides align to TRBD1. The sequence derives from a male donor with retroperitoneal liposarcoma. The sample consisted of tumor tissue. CDR3 residues: CASSDRDSNEQFF. CDR3 bases: TGTGCCAGCAGTGACCGGGACAGCAATGAGCAGTTCTTC.